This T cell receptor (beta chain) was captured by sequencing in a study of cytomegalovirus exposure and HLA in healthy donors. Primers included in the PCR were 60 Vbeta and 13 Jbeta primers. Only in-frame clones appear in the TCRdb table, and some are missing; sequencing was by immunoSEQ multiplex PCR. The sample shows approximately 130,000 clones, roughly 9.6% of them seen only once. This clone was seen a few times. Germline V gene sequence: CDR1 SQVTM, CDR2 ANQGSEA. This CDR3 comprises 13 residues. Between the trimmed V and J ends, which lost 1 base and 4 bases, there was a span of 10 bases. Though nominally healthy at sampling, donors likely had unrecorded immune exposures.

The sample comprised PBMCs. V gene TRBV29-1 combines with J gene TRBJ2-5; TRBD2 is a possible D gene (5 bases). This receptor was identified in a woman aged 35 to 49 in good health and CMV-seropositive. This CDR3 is CSVEAAAGETQYF. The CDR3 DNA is TGCAGCGTTGAAGCGGCCGCGGGAGAGACCCAGTACTTC.